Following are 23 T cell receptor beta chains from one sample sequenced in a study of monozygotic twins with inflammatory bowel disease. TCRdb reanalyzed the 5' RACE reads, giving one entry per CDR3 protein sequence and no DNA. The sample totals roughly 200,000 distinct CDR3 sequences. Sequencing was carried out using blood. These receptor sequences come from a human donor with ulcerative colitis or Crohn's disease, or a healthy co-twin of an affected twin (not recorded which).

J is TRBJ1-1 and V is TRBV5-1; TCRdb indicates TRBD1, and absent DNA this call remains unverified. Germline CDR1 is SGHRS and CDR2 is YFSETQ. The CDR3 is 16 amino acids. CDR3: CASRAAGAYLNTEAFF.

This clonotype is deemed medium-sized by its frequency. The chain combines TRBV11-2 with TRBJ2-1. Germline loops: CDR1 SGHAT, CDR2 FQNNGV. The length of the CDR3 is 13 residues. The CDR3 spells CASSSPLDLKQFF.

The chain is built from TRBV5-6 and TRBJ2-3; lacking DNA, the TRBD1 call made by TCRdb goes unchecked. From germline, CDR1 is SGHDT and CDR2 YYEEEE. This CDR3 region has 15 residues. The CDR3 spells CASSPDRGREDTQYF.

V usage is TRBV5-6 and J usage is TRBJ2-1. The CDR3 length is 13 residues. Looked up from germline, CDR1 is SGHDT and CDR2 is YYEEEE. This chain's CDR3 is CASSSFTVGEQFF.

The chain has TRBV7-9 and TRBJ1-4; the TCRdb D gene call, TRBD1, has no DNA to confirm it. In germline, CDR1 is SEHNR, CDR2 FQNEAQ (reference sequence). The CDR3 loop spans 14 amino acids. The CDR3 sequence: CASSSTGFGEKLFF.

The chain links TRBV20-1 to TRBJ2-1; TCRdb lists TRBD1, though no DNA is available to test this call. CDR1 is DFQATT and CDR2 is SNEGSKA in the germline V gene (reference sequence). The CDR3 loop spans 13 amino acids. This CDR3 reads CSARRGRYNEQFF.

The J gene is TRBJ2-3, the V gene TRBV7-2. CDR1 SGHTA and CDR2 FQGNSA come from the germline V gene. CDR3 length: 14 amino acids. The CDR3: CASSLVAFTDTQYF.

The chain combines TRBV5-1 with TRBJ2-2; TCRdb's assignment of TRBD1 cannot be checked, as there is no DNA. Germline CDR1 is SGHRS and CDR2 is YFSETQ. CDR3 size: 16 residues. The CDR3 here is CASSSILQDLTGELFF.

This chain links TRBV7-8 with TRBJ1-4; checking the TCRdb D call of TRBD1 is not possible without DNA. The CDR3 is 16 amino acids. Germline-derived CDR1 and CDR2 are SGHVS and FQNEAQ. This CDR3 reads CASSSSGGQGAEKLFF. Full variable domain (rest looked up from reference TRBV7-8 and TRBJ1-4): GAGVSQSPRYKVAKRGQDVALRCDPISGHVSLFWYQQALGQGPEFLTYFQNEAQLDKSGLPSDRFFAERPEGSVSTLKIQRTQQEDSAVYLCASSSSGGQGAEKLFFGSGTQLSVL.

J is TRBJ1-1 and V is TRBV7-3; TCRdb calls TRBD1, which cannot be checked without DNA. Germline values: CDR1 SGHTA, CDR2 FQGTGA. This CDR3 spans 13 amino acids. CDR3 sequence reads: CASRSGQNTEAFF.

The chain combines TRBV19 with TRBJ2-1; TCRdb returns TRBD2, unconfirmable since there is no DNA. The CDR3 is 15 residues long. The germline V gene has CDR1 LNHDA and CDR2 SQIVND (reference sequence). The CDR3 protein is CASSSLAWENNEQFF.

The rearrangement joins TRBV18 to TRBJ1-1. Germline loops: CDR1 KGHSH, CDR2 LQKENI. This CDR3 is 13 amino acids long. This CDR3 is CASSRASNTEAFF.

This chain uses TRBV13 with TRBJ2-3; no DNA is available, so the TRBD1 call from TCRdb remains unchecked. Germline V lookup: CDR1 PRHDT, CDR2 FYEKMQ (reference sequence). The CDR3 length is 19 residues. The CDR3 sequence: CASSSGAAGAIPSTDTQYF.

CDR3: CSALPRGGGLPQETQYF. The chain couples TRBV20-1 to TRBJ2-5; TCRdb indicates TRBD1, and absent DNA this call remains unverified. This CDR3 is built from 17 residues. Per the germline V gene, CDR1 is DFQATT and CDR2 is SNEGSKA (reference sequence).

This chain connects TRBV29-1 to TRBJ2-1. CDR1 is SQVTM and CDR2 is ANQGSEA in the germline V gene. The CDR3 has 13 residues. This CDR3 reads CSVEDLQLNEQFF.

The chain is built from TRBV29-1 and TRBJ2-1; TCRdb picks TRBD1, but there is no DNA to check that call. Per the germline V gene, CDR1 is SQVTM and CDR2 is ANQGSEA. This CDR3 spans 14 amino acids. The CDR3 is CSVERGLSYNEQFF.

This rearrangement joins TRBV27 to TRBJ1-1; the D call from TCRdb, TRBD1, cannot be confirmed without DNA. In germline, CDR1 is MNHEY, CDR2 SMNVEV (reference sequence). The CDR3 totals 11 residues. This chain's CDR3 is CASGAVAEAFF.

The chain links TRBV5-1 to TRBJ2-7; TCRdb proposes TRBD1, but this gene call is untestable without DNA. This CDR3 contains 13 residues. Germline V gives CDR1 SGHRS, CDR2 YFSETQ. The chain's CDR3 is CASMMTGGYEQYF. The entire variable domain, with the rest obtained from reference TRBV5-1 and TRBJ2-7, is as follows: KAGVTQTPRYLIKTRGQQVTLSCSPISGHRSVSWYQQTPGQGLQFLFEYFSETQRNKGNFPGRFSGRQFSNSRSEMNVSTLELGDSALYLCASMMTGGYEQYFGPGTRLTVT.

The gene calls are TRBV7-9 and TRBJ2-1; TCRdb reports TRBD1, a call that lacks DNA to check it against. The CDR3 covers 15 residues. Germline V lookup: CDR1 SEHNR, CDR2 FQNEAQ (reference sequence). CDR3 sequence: CASRTGTGVYNEQFF.

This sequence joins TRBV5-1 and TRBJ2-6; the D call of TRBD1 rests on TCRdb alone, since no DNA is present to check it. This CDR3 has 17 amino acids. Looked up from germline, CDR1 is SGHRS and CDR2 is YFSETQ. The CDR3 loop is CASKGGDRATGANVLTF.

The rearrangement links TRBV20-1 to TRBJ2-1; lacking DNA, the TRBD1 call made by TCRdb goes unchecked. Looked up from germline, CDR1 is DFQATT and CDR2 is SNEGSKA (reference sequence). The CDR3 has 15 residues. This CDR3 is CSARAGQGGRNEQFF.

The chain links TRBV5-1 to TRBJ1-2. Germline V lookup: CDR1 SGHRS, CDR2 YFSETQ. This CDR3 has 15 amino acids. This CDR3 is CASSLSGLANYGYTF.

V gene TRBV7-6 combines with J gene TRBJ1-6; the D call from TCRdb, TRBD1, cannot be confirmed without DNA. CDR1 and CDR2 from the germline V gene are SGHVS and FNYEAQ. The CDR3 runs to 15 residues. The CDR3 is CASRSTGQGQSPLHF.